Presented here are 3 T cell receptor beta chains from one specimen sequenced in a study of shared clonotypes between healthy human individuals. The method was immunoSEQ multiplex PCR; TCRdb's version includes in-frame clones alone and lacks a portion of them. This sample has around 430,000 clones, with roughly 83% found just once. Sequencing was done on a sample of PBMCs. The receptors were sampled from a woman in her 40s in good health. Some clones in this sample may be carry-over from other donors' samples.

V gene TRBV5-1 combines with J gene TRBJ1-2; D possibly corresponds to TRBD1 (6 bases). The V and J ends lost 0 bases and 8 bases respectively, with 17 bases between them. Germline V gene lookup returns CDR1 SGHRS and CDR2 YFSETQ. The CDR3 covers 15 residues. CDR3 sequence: CASSLDSNRASGYTF. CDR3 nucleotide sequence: TGCGCCAGCAGCTTGGATTCAAACAGGGCGAGCGGCTACACCTTC.

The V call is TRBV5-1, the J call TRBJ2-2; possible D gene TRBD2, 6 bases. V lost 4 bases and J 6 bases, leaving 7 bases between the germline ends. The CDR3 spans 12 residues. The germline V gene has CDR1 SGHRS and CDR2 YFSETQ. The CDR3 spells CASSRLAGELFF. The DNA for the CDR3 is TGCGCCAGCAGCAGACTAGCCGGGGAGCTGTTTTTT. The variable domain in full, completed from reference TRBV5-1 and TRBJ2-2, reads KAGVTQTPRYLIKTRGQQVTLSCSPISGHRSVSWYQQTPGQGLQFLFEYFSETQRNKGNFPGRFSGRQFSNSRSEMNVSTLELGDSALYLCASSRLAGELFFGEGSRLTVL.

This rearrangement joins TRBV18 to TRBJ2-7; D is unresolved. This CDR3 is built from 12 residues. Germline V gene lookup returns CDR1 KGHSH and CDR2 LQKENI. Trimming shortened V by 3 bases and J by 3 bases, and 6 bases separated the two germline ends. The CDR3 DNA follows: TGTGCCAGCTCACCGGAACGCTACGAGCAGTACTTC. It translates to CASSPERYEQYF.